The 22 T cell receptor beta chains listed next were all sequenced from one sample in a study of monozygotic twins with inflammatory bowel disease. No DNA is given; TCRdb re-called the 5' RACE reads and lists each CDR3 protein once. The sample has about 300,000 distinct CDR3 sequences; the top ten hold over 5.5%. Sequences were obtained from blood. The receptors were sampled from a human donor with ulcerative colitis or Crohn's disease, or a healthy co-twin of an affected twin (not recorded which).

The gene calls are TRBV12-3 or TRBV12-4 and TRBJ2-5; as DNA is missing, the TRBD1 call by TCRdb cannot be tested. This CDR3 region has 15 residues. The CDR3 spells CASSLRSGVGKTQYF.

V and J are TRBV12-3 or TRBV12-4 and TRBJ2-7; TCRdb returns TRBD1, unconfirmable since there is no DNA. This CDR3 has 13 residues. The CDR3 region is CASSPPGGREQYF.

This sequence joins TRBV10-3 and TRBJ2-2. The CDR3 consists of 14 residues. Germline CDR1 is ENHRY and CDR2 is SYGVKD. CDR3 protein: CVISETGWTGELFF.

The rearrangement uses TRBV6-5 and TRBJ2-7; TCRdb's D gene call, TRBD2, goes unchecked for lack of DNA. The CDR3 is 15 residues long. Germline loops: CDR1 MNHEY, CDR2 SVGAGI. Here the CDR3 reads CASSSPGTSTLEQYF.

V is TRBV6-1 and J is TRBJ1-6. CDR1 and CDR2 (germline): MNHNS, SASEGT. The CDR3 covers 14 residues. The CDR3: CASRVTSEVSPLHF.

The V and J genes are TRBV24-1 and TRBJ2-7; TCRdb designates TRBD2, a call that cannot be tested without DNA. Germline values: CDR1 KGHDR, CDR2 SFDVKD. This CDR3 region has 14 residues. CDR3 region: CATTASGSSDEQYF.

The V gene is TRBV30, the J gene TRBJ2-2; with no DNA, the TCRdb D assignment of TRBD2 cannot be verified. The CDR3 is 14 amino acids. CDR1 and CDR2 (germline): GTSNPN, SVGIG (reference sequence). The CDR3: CAWRASGSTGELFF.

This rearrangement joins TRBV29-1 to TRBJ2-2; the TCRdb call, TRBD2, lacks DNA for checking. This CDR3 contains 15 residues. The germline V gene encodes CDR1 SQVTM and CDR2 ANQGSEA. CDR3 sequence reads: CSVELTSGFTGELFF.

The J gene is TRBJ2-1, the V gene TRBV5-1; TCRdb's assignment of TRBD2 cannot be checked, as there is no DNA. The CDR3 runs 15 residues. CDR1 and CDR2 (germline): SGHRS, YFSETQ. The CDR3 region is CASSLLASGYNEQFF.

The chain links TRBV3-1 to TRBJ2-4. Germline loops: CDR1 LGHDT, CDR2 YNNKEL (reference sequence). The CDR3 length is 13 residues. CDR3 in amino acids: CASSARYPDIQYF.

The genes are TRBV5-1 and TRBJ2-1; TCRdb's D gene call, TRBD1, goes unchecked for lack of DNA. Germline V lookup: CDR1 SGHRS, CDR2 YFSETQ. The CDR3 extends over 13 amino acids. This chain's CDR3 is CASSRSGDREQFF.

The gene calls are TRBV6-2 or TRBV6-3 and TRBJ2-4; TCRdb reports TRBD1, a call that lacks DNA to check it against. Germline CDR1 reads MNHEY; CDR2 reads SVGEGT. The CDR3 has 17 amino acids. CDR3 in amino acids: CASPRPRGDLAKNIQYF.

This rearrangement joins TRBV28 to TRBJ2-2; TCRdb's D call, TRBD1, is unchecked because there is no DNA. There are 15 residues in the CDR3. CDR1 is MDHEN, CDR2 SYDVKM, per germline. The CDR3 reads CASSLLTGVPGELFF. Drawing the rest from reference TRBV28 and TRBJ2-2, the complete variable domain is DVKVTQSSRYLVKRTGEKVFLECVQDMDHENMFWYRQDPGLGLRLIYFSYDVKMKEKGDIPEGYSVSREKKERFSLILESASTNQTSMYLCASSLLTGVPGELFFGEGSRLTVL.

The CDR3 region is CASSWGHISGANVLTF. The chain joins TRBV28 to TRBJ2-6; TCRdb picks TRBD1, but there is no DNA to check that call. The CDR3 is 16 amino acids. CDR1 and CDR2 from the germline V gene are MDHEN and SYDVKM. The full variable domain, in which reference TRBV28 and TRBJ2-6 provide the parts outside the CDR3, is DVKVTQSSRYLVKRTGEKVFLECVQDMDHENMFWYRQDPGLGLRLIYFSYDVKMKEKGDIPEGYSVSREKKERFSLILESASTNQTSMYLCASSWGHISGANVLTFGAGSRLTVL.

The chain combines TRBV12-3 or TRBV12-4 with TRBJ2-2; TCRdb names TRBD1, which stays unverified in the absence of DNA. The CDR3 sequence is 15 residues long. CDR3 amino acids: CASRGTGGRSRELFF.

The chain couples TRBV15 to TRBJ1-5; the TCRdb call, TRBD1, lacks DNA for checking. The CDR3 loop spans 18 amino acids. The germline gives CDR1 LNHNV, CDR2 YYDKDF (reference sequence). CDR3 residues: CATSGTDTGRGADQPQHF.

The rearrangement links TRBV5-1 to TRBJ2-5; TCRdb proposes TRBD2, but this gene call is untestable without DNA. The germline gives CDR1 SGHRS, CDR2 YFSETQ. The CDR3 is 15 residues long. The CDR3: CASSLLAGFQETQYF.

The genes are TRBV7-8 and TRBJ2-7. CDR1 and CDR2 from the germline V gene are SGHVS and FQNEAQ. This CDR3 spans 13 amino acids. CDR3 residues: CASSLAAHYEQYF.

The chain uses TRBV20-1 and TRBJ1-2. CDR1 is DFQATT and CDR2 is SNEGSKA in the germline V gene (reference sequence). CDR3 length: 12 amino acids. CDR3: CSASGFNYSYTF.

The chain links TRBV7-2 to TRBJ1-2; TCRdb's D gene call, TRBD1, goes unchecked for lack of DNA. Germline V gives CDR1 SGHTA, CDR2 FQGNSA. The CDR3 is 14 amino acids. CDR3 residues: CASSWTTILQGYTF.

The chain is built from TRBV30 and TRBJ2-7; the TRBD2 assignment by TCRdb is unverifiable without DNA. This CDR3 is 15 amino acids long. Per the germline V gene, CDR1 is GTSNPN and CDR2 is SVGIG (reference sequence). The CDR3 sequence: CAWPPFRLAKDEQYF.

This sequence joins TRBV29-1 and TRBJ1-2; absent DNA, TCRdb's TRBD1 call cannot be checked. The V gene's germline CDR1 is SQVTM and CDR2 ANQGSEA. This CDR3 is built from 13 residues. CDR3 sequence: CSVSPTGGYGYTF.